A selection of T cell receptor beta chains follows, all from one sample in a study of blood T cells in healthy people across ages. TCRdb used MiXCR to reprocess the 5' RACE reads, holding one entry per CDR3 protein. The profile shows roughly 1,700,000 distinct CDR3 sequences, under 30% of them singletons. Sequencing used blood. These receptors were taken from a woman in her twenties or thirties in good health. The CDR3 runs from the conserved cysteine through the conserved F or W. D genes are given only for firm matches. Rows give clone size only sometimes, using once, few, many, or a class for an expanded clone.

V	size	D	J	CDR3
TRBV20-1	many	-	TRBJ2-7	CSASSDGYEQYF
TRBV2	few	-	TRBJ2-1	CASPRGQVNEQFF
TRBV7-8	-	TRBD1	TRBJ2-4	CASSLGEGAAKNIQYF
TRBV29-1	-	-	TRBJ1-4	CSVGSGHSTNEKLFF
TRBV19	few	TRBD1	TRBJ1-2	CASSPLGTGTTNGYTF
TRBV7-2	few	TRBD2	TRBJ2-1	CASSSEGTRAYNEQFF
TRBV29-1	-	TRBD1	TRBJ1-2	CSVGQGASSYGYTF
TRBV20-1	-	-	TRBJ2-3	CSARAGGGPDTQYF
TRBV5-1	-	TRBD2	TRBJ2-5	CASSLKTSGTQETQYF
TRBV29-1	-	-	TRBJ2-4	CSVEEVGVKNIRYF
TRBV7-9	many	TRBD1	TRBJ1-2	CASSWGQDYGYTF
TRBV12-3/TRBV12-4	once	-	TRBJ2-3	CASSFSPQKSPRADAQYF
TRBV20-1	few	-	TRBJ2-7	CSARPPRSSYEQYF
TRBV7-2	few	TRBD2	TRBJ2-1	CASSFTWGEGSEQFF
TRBV29-1	-	-	TRBJ2-3	CSGTGFHQDTQYF
TRBV12-3/TRBV12-4	few	-	TRBJ2-7	CASSRSQGRNYEQYF
TRBV20-1	many	-	TRBJ2-7	CSARIPFAGSYEQYF
TRBV7-9	many	-	-	CASSPAGTQYF
TRBV5-1	many	-	TRBJ2-1	CASGEIAGPYNEQFF
TRBV7-3	-	-	TRBJ2-3	CASSQRTPGGGPSTDMQYF
TRBV23-1	-	-	TRBJ2-7	CASSQSSEESYEQYF
TRBV25-1	-	TRBD2	-	CASKHVAGRQETQYF
TRBV2	-	-	TRBJ2-3	CASRPFLDAGPGDTQYF
TRBV12-3/TRBV12-4	-	TRBD1	TRBJ2-3	CASSLRTGSADVQYF
TRBV13	many	-	TRBJ2-7	CASSLGRDKRKQYF
TRBV12-5	-	-	TRBJ2-4	CASGLPRRNVSAKNIQYF
TRBV3-1	few	TRBD1	TRBJ1-5	CASGGTGNQPQHF
TRBV24-1	-	-	TRBJ1-2	CATTPGGVNYGYTF
TRBV7-2	many	-	TRBJ2-7	CASSLGGLLGDEQYF
TRBV6-6	-	-	TRBJ1-5	CTAAGGGSNQPQHF
TRBV6-6	few	TRBD1	TRBJ1-1	CASTLDRGLVTEAFF
TRBV20-1	few	TRBD1	TRBJ2-5	CSARPRTGGASETQYF
TRBV12-3/TRBV12-4	-	TRBD1	TRBJ1-1	CASSPETGIFDEAFF
TRBV20-1	many	TRBD2	TRBJ2-5	CSARDGGLPYQETQYF
TRBV7-2	few	-	TRBJ1-2	CASSLAVANYGYTF
TRBV7-2	many	-	TRBJ2-3	CASSLGPGGPTDTQYF
TRBV18	-	-	TRBJ1-1	CASSPGGGRAEAFF
TRBV3-1	once	TRBD1	TRBJ2-3	CASSQRTGRFLDTQYF
TRBV10-2	-	-	TRBJ2-3	CATNPDSLTDTQYF
TRBV9	many	TRBD2	TRBJ2-1	CASSVDAGGWDEQFF
TRBV5-1	-	-	TRBJ2-7	CASSLEGRPQKFTYEQYF
TRBV4-1	-	TRBD2	TRBJ2-1	CASSQETRRAGGQNEQFF
TRBV27	-	-	TRBJ2-5	CASTRAARHGRETQYF
TRBV4-3	-	TRBD1	TRBJ1-2	CASSQGGQGRGYYGYTF
TRBV6-4	many	-	TRBJ1-1	CASSDGQDGNTEAFF
TRBV4-2	few	TRBD2	TRBJ2-1	CASSQESSGSYEQFF
TRBV4-1	many	-	TRBJ2-7	CASSQEGIRRGPYEQYF
TRBV5-1	few	-	TRBJ1-1	CASSSIWGQNTEAFF
TRBV28	many	TRBD2	TRBJ2-1	CASRFTGTSTSGGDNEQFF
TRBV3-1	-	-	TRBJ1-4	CASSQDEPRWGLGEKLFF
TRBV10-3	-	TRBD2	TRBJ2-1	CASTSSGGYSYNEQFF